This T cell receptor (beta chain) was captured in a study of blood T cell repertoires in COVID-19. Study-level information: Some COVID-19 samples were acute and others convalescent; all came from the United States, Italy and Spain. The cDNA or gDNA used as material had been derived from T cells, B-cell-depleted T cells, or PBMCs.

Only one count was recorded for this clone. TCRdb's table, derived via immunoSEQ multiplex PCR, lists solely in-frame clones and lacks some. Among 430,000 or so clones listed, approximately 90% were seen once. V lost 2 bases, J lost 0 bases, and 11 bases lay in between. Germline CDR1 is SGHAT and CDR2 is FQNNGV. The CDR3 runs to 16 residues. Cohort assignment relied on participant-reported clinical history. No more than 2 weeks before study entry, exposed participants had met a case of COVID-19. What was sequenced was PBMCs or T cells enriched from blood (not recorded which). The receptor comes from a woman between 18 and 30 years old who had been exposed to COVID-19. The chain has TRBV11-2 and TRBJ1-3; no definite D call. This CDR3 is CASSLLSGSSGNTIYF. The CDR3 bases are TGTGCCAGCAGCTTATTGTCAGGCAGCTCTGGAAACACCATATATTTT.